A selection of T cell receptor beta chains follows, all from one sample in a study of shared T cell receptors in the human thymus. Clones were sequenced by immunoSEQ multiplex PCR, and TCRdb holds only the in-frame ones, with some missing. The sample records about 540,000 clones, about 84% being singletons. This sample was also put to use in a study of human thymus T cells.

Material for sequencing was thymocytes. The receptors were sampled from a boy under two years old with a congenital heart defect. CDR3s include the opening cysteine and the closing phenylalanine or tryptophan. Each record gives: clone size, D gene, V gene, J gene, CDR3 DNA, CDR3 protein. A D gene is named only where the DNA matches it firmly. Clone size is shown for a subset of rows, as once, few, many or a class of expanded clone.

>.|TRBD2|TRBV4-3|TRBJ2-1
TGCGCCAGCAGCCAAGACAGGACTAGCGGGATGAATGAGCAGTTCTTC
CASSQDRTSGMNEQFF
>.|.|TRBV6-5|TRBJ1-5
TGTGCCAGCAGTTCCCTACAGGGCAAAAATCAGCCCCAGCATTTT
CASSSLQGKNQPQHF
>few|TRBD2|TRBV14|TRBJ2-5
TGTGCCAGCAGCGAAACCCGGACTAGCGGACAAGAGACCCAGTACTTC
CASSETRTSGQETQYF
>.|TRBD2|TRBV7-6|TRBJ2-2
TGTGCCAGCAGCGTCCGGACTAGCGGTACCGGGGAGCTGTTTTTT
CASSVRTSGTGELFF
>.|TRBD2|TRBV30|TRBJ2-5
TGTGCCCGTCGGACTAGCGGGAGGTTGGTAGGGGAGACCCAGTACTTC
CARRTSGRLVGETQYF
>.|TRBD1|TRBV27|TRBJ1-2
TGTGCCAGCAGTTCACAACAGGGGGAGGATGGCTACACCTTC
CASSSQQGEDGYTF
>.|.|TRBV11-3|TRBJ2-5
TGTGCCAGCAGCTTAGACGGGCCGCCGGGGGAGACCCAGTACTTC
CASSLDGPPGETQYF
>.|TRBD1|TRBV6-5|TRBJ2-4
TGTGCCAGCAGTTATCTACAGGGGGCGAGGATTCAGTACTTC
CASSYLQGARIQYF
>.|TRBD1|TRBV5-1|TRBJ1-4
TGCGCCAGCAGCCCCAGGGGGGCTAATGAAAAACTGTTTTTT
CASSPRGANEKLFF
>.|.|TRBV23-1|TRBJ1-3
TGCGCCAGCAGTCAGTCAGAACACTCTGGAAACACCATATATTTT
CASSQSEHSGNTIYF
>few|.|TRBV9|TRBJ2-1
TGTGCCAGCAGCTTCGGGACAGGGACCGTAGCGGGAGGCACCTACAATGAGCAGTTCTTC
CASSFGTGTVAGGTYNEQFF
>.|.|TRBV5-1|TRBJ2-7
TGCGCCAGCAGCTTGATCCACCCTAATTCTATCCACGAGCAGTACTTC
CASSLIHPNSIHEQYF
>.|.|TRBV2|TRBJ2-6
TGTGCCAGCCACCCGCGGGCAGCCTCTGGGGCCAACGTCCTGACTTTC
CASHPRAASGANVLTF
>.|.|TRBV28|TRBJ1-3
TGTGCCAGCAGTCCGCGGTTCTCTGGAAACACCATATATTTT
CASSPRFSGNTIYF
>few|TRBD2|TRBV27|TRBJ2-7
TGTGCCAGCAGTCCGACTAGCGGGAGACCCAAATACGAGCAGTACTTC
CASSPTSGRPKYEQYF
>once|TRBD2|TRBV5-1|TRBJ2-1
TGCGCCAGCACCGATCGGCGGACTAGCGCAGGGAATGAGCAGTTCTTC
CASTDRRTSAGNEQFF
>once|TRBD1|TRBV5-1|TRBJ1-4
TGCGCCAGCAGCCCACACCCCGGGGACAGGGCTGAAAAACTGTTTTTT
CASSPHPGDRAEKLFF
>once|TRBD1|TRBV29-1|TRBJ1-1
TGCAGCGTTGAAAGAGACAGGGGGGGTGCTTTCTTT
CSVERDRGGAFF
>.|.|TRBV25-1|TRBJ2-5
TGTGCCAGCAGCCTGACGCGGGATGAGCAGTACTTC
CASSLTRDEQYF
>once|TRBD2|TRBV4-3|TRBJ2-7
TGCGCCAGCAGCCAACAACCCTTTCTAGCGGGAGTTCCCTACGAGCAGTACTTC
CASSQQPFLAGVPYEQYF
>once|TRBD2|TRBV12-5|TRBJ2-7
TGTGCTAGTGGTTTGGCGGGAGGGCAGGACGAGCAGTACTTC
CASGLAGGQDEQYF
>.|.|TRBV4-3|TRBJ2-7
TGCGCCAGCAGCCAAGAAGAGGCCCCCTTTTCTCAATACTCCTACGAGCAGTACTTC
CASSQEEAPFSQYSYEQYF